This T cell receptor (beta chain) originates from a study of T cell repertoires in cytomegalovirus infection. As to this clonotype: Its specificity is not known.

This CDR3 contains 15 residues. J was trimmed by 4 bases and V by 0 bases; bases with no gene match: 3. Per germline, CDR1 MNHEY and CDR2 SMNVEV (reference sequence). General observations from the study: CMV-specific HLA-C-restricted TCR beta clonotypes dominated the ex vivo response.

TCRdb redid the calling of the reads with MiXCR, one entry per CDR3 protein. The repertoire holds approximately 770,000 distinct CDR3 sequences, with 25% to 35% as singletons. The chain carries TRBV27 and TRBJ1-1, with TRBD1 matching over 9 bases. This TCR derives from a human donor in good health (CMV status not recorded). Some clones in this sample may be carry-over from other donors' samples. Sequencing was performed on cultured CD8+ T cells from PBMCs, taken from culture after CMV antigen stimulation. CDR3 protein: CASSLSWTGATEAFF. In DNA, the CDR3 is TGTGCCAGCAGTTTATCCTGGACAGGGGCCACTGAAGCTTTCTTT.